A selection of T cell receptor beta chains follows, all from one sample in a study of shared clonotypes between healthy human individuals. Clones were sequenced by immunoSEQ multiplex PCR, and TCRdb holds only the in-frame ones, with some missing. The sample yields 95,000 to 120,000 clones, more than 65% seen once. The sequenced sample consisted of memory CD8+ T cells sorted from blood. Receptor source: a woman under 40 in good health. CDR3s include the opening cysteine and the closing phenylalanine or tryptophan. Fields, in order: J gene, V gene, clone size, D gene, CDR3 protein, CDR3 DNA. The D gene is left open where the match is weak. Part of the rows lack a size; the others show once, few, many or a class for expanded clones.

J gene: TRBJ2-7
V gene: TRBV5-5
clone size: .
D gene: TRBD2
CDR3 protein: CASSFTLAGTYEQYF
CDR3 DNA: TGTGCCAGCAGCTTTACCCTAGCGGGGACCTACGAGCAGTACTTC

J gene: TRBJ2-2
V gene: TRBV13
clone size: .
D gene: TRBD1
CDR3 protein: CASSSPGQGASGELFF
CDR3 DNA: TGTGCCAGCAGCTCCCCGGGACAGGGGGCGTCCGGGGAGCTGTTTTTT

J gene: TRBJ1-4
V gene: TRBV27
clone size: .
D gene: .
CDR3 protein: CASSYGGADEKLFF
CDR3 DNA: TGTGCCAGCAGTTACGGGGGGGCGGATGAAAAACTGTTTTTT

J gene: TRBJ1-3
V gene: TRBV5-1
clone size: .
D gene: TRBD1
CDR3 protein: CASSSIQGAGFGGNTIYF
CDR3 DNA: TGCGCCAGCAGCTCAATCCAGGGGGCTGGGTTCGGTGGAAACACCATATATTTT

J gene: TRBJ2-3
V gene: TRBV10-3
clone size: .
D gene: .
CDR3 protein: CAISDPKGFVGADTQYF
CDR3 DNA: TGTGCCATCAGCGACCCGAAAGGCTTTGTGGGGGCAGATACGCAGTATTTT

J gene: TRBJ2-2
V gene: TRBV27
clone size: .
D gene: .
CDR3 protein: CASSTYGGRAGELFF
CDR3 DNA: TGTGCCAGCAGTACGTACGGGGGGCGGGCCGGGGAGCTGTTTTTT

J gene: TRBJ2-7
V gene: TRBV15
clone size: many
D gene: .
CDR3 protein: CATSRLTGTKAYEQYF
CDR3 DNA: TGTGCCACCAGCAGATTAACAGGGACGAAGGCCTACGAGCAGTACTTC

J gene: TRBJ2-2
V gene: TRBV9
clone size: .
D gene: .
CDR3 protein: CASSVAWGTGELFF
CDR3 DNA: TGTGCCAGCAGCGTAGCCTGGGGAACCGGGGAGCTGTTTTTT

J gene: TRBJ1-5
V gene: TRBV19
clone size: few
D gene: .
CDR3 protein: CASSSGRMLANQPQHF
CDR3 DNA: TGTGCCAGTAGTAGCGGACGGATGCTAGCCAATCAGCCCCAGCATTTT

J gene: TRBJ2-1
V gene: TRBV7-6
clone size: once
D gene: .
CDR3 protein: CASSFVGGTYNEQFF
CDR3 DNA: TGTGCCAGCAGCTTCGTCGGGGGAACCTACAATGAGCAGTTCTTC

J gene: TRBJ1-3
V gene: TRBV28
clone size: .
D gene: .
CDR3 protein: CASSFSGNTIYF
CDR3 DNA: TGTGCCAGCAGTTTTAGTGGAAACACCATATATTTT

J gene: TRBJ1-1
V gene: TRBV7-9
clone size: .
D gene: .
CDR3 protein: CASSSLGGSHEAFF
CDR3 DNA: TGTGCCAGCAGCTCATTGGGAGGGTCGCATGAAGCTTTCTTT

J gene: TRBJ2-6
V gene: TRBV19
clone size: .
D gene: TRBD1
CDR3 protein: CASSLPVNRGLVLSGANVLTF
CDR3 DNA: TGTGCCAGTAGTCTGCCCGTGAACAGGGGGTTGGTCTTATCTGGGGCCAACGTCCTGACTTTC

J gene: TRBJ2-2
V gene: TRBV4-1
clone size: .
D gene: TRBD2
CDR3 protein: CASSQITGLVRELFF
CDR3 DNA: TGCGCCAGCAGCCAAATTACAGGACTAGTCAGGGAGCTGTTTTTT

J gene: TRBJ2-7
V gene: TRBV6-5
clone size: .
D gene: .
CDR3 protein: CASSYWGPSYEQYF
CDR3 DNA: TGTGCCAGCAGTTACTGGGGTCCCTCCTACGAGCAGTACTTC

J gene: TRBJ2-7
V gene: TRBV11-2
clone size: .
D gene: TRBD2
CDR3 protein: CASSLDLWLAGSPAGEQYF
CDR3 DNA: TGTGCCAGCAGCTTAGATCTGTGGCTAGCGGGATCCCCCGCCGGAGAGCAGTACTTC

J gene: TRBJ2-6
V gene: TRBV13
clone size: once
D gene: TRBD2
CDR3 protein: CASSLGGRASGANVLTF
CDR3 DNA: TGTGCCAGCAGCTTAGGGGGGAGGGCCTCTGGGGCCAACGTCCTGACTTTC

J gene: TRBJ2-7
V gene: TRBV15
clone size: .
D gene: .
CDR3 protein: CATSSHMNPEQYF
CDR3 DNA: TGTGCCACCAGCAGCCATATGAATCCCGAGCAGTACTTC

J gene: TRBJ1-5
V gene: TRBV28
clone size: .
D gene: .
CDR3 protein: CASSTYGDQPQHF
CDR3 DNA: TGTGCCAGCAGTACCTACGGTGATCAGCCCCAGCATTTT

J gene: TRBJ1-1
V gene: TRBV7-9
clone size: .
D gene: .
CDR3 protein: CASSWTSVVNTEAFF
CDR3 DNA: TGTGCCAGCAGCTGGACAAGTGTGGTGAACACTGAAGCTTTCTTT

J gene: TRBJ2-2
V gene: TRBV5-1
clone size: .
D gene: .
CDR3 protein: CASSLEEDPGVGELFF
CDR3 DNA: TGCGCCAGCAGCTTGGAGGAGGACCCAGGGGTCGGGGAGCTGTTTTTT

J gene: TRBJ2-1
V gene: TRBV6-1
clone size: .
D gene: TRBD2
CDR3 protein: CASRALAEIYNEQFF
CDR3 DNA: TGTGCCAGCAGAGCACTAGCGGAAATCTACAATGAGCAGTTCTTC

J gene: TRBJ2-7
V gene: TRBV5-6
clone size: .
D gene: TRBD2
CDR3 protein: CASSLLLAGGVLEQYF
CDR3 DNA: TGTGCCAGCAGCTTGTTACTAGCGGGAGGGGTGCTCGAACAGTACTTC

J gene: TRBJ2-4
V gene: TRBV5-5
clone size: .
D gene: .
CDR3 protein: CASSLASTGGGIQYF
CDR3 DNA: TGTGCCAGCAGCTTGGCGTCTACTGGGGGAGGCATTCAGTACTTC

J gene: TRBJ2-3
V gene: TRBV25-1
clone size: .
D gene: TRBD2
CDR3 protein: CASSATGSAGEADTQYF
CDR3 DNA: TGTGCCAGCAGCGCCACCGGGTCGGCGGGGGAAGCAGATACGCAGTATTTT

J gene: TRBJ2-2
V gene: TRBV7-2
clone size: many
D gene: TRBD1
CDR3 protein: CASSPGGQGNTGELFF
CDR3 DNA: TGTGCCAGCAGCCCGGGCGGACAGGGGAACACCGGGGAGCTGTTTTTT

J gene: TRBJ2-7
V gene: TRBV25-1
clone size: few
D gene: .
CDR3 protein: CASSESGPRGEQYF
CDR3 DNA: TGTGCCAGCAGTGAATCGGGCCCCCGCGGAGAGCAGTACTTC

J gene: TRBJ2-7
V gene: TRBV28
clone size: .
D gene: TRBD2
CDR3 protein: CASSLLVQHWREPYEQYF
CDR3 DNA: TGTGCCAGCAGTTTACTTGTGCAGCACTGGCGGGAGCCCTACGAGCAGTACTTC

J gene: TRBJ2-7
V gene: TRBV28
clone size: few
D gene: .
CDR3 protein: CASSFPLTGRTYEQYF
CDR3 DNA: TGTGCCAGCAGTTTCCCCCTGACAGGGAGGACCTACGAGCAGTACTTC

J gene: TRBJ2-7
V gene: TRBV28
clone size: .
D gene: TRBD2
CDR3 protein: CASSTPAGGPRYEQYF
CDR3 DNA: TGTGCCAGCAGTACACCAGCGGGAGGGCCTCGCTACGAGCAGTACTTC

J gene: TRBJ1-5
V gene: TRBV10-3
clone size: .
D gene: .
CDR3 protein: CAIRATQGFGQPQHF
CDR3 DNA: TGTGCCATCAGGGCGACACAGGGTTTCGGTCAGCCCCAGCATTTT

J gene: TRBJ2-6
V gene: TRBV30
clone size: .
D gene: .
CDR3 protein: CAWTTGSLSGANVLTF
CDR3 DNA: TGTGCCTGGACAACCGGGTCCCTTTCTGGGGCCAACGTCCTGACTTTC

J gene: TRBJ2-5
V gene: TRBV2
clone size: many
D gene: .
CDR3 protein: CASSEIGTGFEETQYF
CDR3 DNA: TGTGCCAGCAGTGAAATTGGGACGGGGTTCGAGGAGACCCAGTACTTC

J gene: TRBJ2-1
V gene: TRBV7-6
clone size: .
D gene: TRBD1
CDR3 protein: CASSIGTGSFEQFF
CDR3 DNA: TGTGCCAGCAGCATAGGGACAGGGAGCTTTGAGCAGTTCTTC

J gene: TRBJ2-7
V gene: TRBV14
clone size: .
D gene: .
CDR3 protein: CASSQGTRTLRASVYSYEQYF
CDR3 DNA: TGTGCCAGCAGCCAAGGTACAAGGACACTCAGAGCTAGCGTCTATTCCTACGAGCAGTACTTC

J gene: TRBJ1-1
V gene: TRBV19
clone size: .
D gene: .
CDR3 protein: CASSIVEAAEAFF
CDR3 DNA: TGTGCCAGTAGTATAGTTGAGGCGGCTGAAGCTTTCTTT

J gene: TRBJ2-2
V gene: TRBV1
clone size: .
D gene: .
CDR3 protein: CTSSQDRASGQNTGELFF
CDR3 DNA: TGCACCAGCAGCCAAGATAGGGCCAGCGGGCAGAACACCGGGGAGCTGTTTTTT

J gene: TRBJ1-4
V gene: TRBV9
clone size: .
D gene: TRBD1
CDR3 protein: CASTRSTGGKDEKLFF
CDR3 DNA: TGTGCCAGCACCAGATCGACAGGGGGTAAAGACGAAAAACTGTTTTTT

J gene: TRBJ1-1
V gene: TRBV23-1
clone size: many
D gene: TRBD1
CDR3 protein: CASSQSPKQGRTEAFF
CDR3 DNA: TGCGCCAGCAGTCAATCCCCTAAACAGGGGAGAACTGAAGCTTTCTTT

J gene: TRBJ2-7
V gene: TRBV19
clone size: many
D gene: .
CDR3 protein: CASSPWSAYYEQYF
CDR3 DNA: TGTGCCAGTAGCCCGTGGTCAGCGTACTACGAGCAGTACTTC

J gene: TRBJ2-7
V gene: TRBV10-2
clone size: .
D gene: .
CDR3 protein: CASSEVTDPYEQYF
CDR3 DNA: TGCGCCAGCAGTGAGGTGACAGATCCCTACGAGCAGTACTTC

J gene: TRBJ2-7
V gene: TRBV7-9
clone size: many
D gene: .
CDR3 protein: CASSPTTYEQYF
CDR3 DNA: TGTGCCAGCAGCCCAACTACCTACGAGCAGTACTTC

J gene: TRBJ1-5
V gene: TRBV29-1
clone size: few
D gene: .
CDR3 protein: CSVLDGMDSNQPQHF
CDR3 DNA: TGCAGCGTCTTGGACGGCATGGATAGCAATCAGCCCCAGCATTTT

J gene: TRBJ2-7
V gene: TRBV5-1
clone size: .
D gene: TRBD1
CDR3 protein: CASSLTGGLSYEQYF
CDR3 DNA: TGCGCCAGCAGCTTGACAGGGGGCCTATCCTACGAGCAGTACTTC

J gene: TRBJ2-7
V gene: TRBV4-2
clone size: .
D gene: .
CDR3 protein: CASSQDGADAPYEQYF
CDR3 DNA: TGTGCCAGCAGCCAAGATGGGGCCGACGCCCCCTACGAGCAGTACTTC

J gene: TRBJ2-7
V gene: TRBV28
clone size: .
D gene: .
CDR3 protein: CASSPAHGYEQYF
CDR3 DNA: TGTGCCAGCAGCCCTGCCCATGGTTACGAGCAGTACTTC

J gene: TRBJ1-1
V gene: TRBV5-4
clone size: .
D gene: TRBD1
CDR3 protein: CAFWDRGRGTEAFF
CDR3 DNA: TGTGCCTTTTGGGACAGGGGGCGAGGAACTGAAGCTTTCTTT

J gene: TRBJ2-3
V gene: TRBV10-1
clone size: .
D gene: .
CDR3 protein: CASSESPGGSGTDTQYF
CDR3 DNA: TGCGCCAGCAGTGAGTCTCCCGGTGGTTCGGGCACAGATACGCAGTATTTT

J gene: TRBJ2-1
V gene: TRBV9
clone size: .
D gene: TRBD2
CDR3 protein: CASSVDEVTSGNDEQFF
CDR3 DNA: TGTGCCAGCAGCGTAGACGAGGTGACTAGCGGGAACGATGAGCAGTTCTTC

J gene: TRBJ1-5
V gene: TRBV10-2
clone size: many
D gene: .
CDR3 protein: CASSEGGDRNQPQHF
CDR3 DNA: TGCGCCAGCAGTGAGGGGGGAGACCGCAATCAGCCCCAGCATTTT